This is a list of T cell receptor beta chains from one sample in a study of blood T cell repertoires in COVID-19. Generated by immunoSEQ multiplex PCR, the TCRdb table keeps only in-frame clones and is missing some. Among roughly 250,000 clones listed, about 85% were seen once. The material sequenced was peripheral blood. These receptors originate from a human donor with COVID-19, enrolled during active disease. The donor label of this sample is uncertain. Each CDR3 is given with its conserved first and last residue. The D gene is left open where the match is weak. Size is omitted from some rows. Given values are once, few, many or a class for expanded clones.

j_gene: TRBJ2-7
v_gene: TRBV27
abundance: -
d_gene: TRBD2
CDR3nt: TGTGCCAGCAGTCAATACCTCGGGACTAGCTCCTACGAGCAGTACTTC
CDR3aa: CASSQYLGTSSYEQYF

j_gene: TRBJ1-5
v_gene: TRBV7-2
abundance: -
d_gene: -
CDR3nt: TGTGCCAGCAGCTTAAACAGTGGGGCCGATCAGCCCCAGCATTTT
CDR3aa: CASSLNSGADQPQHF

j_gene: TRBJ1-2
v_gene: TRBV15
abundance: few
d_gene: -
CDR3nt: TGTGCCACCAGCAGAGAGGAGGGGAGGCGCGACTATGGCTACACCTTC
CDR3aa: CATSREEGRRDYGYTF

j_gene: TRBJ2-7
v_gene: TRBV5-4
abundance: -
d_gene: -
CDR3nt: TGTGCCAGCAGCGTATCGACGAGCGCCTACGAGCAGTACTTC
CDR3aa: CASSVSTSAYEQYF

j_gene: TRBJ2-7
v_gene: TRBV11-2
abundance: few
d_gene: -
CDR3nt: TGTGCCAGCAGCTTAGTAGAGGAGCAGTACTTC
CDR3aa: CASSLVEEQYF

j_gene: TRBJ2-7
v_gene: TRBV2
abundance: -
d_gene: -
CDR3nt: TGTGCCAGCAGACCCTTAGGAACAGGGTCTGGAGAGCAGTACTTC
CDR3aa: CASRPLGTGSGEQYF

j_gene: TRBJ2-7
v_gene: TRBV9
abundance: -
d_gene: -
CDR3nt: TGTGCCAGCAGCGTGGGCTTGGGGCAGGGTTTCTACGAGCAGTACTTC
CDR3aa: CASSVGLGQGFYEQYF

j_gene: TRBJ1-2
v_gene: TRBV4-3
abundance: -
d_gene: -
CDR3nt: TGCGCCAGCAGCCAAGATATCCTGCGCCGCTATGGCTACACCTTC
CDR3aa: CASSQDILRRYGYTF

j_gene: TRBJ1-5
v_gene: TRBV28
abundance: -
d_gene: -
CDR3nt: TGTGCCAGCAGTTTATTCGGGGAAAGGCAGCCCCAGCATTTT
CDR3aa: CASSLFGERQPQHF

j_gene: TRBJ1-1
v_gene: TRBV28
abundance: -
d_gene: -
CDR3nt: TGTGCCACTACGGGCCAGGAGGTGCAAGCTTTCTTT
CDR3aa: CATTGQEVQAFF

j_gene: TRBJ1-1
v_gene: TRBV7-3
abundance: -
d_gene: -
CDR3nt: TGTGCCAGCAGCTTAGTCGAGGGCAGCAAAGCTTTCTTT
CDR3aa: CASSLVEGSKAFF

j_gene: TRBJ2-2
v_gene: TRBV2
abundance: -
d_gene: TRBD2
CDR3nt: TGTGCCAGCAGGATACTAGCGGGGAACACCGGGGAGCTGTTTTTT
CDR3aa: CASRILAGNTGELFF

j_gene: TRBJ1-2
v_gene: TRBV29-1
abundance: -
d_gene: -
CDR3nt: TGCAGCGTTGAGAGATCCACGGGGGGTGGCTATGGCTACACCTTC
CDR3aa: CSVERSTGGGYGYTF

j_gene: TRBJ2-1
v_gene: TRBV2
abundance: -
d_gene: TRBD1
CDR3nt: TGTGCCAGCAGGGGGACAGAGAGCTCCTACAATGAGCAGTTCTTC
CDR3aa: CASRGTESSYNEQFF

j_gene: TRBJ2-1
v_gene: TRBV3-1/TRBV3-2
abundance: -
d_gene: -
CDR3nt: TGTGCCAGCAGCCAACCTGTGAGTTATATCTCCTACAATGAGCAGTTCTTC
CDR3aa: CASSQPVSYISYNEQFF

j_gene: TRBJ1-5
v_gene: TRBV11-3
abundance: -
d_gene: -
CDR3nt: TGTGCCAGCAGCCCAGTGGGCGATCAGCCCCAGCATTTT
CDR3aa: CASSPVGDQPQHF

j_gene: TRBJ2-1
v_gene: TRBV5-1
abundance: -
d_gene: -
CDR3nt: TGCGCCAGCAGCTTGGAGCGCCAGGAGCAGTTCTTC
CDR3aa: CASSLERQEQFF

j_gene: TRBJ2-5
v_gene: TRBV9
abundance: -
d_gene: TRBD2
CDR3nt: TGTGCCAGCAGCCTTCGGGCTAGCGGGGTCCAAGAGACCCAGTACTTC
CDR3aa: CASSLRASGVQETQYF

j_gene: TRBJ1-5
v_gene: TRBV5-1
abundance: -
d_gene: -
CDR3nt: TGCGCCAGCAGCTTGGTCGGCGGAAATCAGCCCCAGCATTTT
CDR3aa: CASSLVGGNQPQHF

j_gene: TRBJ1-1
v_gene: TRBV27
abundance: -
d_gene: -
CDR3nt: TGTGCCAGCAGTTTATGGAGAGGTACTGAAGCTTTCTTT
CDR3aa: CASSLWRGTEAFF

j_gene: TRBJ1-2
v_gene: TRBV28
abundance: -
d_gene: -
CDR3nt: TGTGCCAGCAGTCGACAGTACTATGGCTACACCTTC
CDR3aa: CASSRQYYGYTF

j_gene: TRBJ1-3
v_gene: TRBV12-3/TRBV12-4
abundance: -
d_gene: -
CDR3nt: TGTGCCAGCAGTTCGACAGTTGGAAACACCATATATTTT
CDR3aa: CASSSTVGNTIYF

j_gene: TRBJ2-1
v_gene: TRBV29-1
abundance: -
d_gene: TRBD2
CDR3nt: TGCAGCGTCCGGACTAGCGGGATGGGGGAGCAGTTCTTC
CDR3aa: CSVRTSGMGEQFF

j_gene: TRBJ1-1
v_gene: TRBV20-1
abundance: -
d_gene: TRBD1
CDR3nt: TGCAGTGCTAGTTTCGGAGGGACAGGGGGCGAAGCTTTCTTT
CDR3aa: CSASFGGTGGEAFF

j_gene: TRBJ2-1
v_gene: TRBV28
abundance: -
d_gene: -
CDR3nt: TGTGCCAGCAGTTTAAGCGGTGGGGATGAGCAGTTCTTC
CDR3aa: CASSLSGGDEQFF

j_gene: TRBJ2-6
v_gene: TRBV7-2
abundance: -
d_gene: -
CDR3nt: TGTGCCAGCAGCTCGGGACTGCTCTCGGCCAACGTCCTGACTTTC
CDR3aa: CASSSGLLSANVLTF

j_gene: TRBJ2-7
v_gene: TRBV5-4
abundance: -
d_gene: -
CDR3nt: TGTGCCAGCAGTTGGAGCGGTAGCTCCTACGAGCAGTACTTC
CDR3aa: CASSWSGSSYEQYF

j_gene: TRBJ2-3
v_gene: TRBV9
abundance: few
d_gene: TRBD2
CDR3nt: TGTGCCAGCAGCGTAGCCCTGGGACTAGCGGGAGCCGCAGATACGCAGTATTTT
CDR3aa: CASSVALGLAGAADTQYF

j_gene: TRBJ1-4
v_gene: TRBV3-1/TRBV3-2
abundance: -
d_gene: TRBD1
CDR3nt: TGTGCCAGCAGCCAAGCCGGGACAGGGGTTCGTAATGAAAAACTGTTTTTT
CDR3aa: CASSQAGTGVRNEKLFF

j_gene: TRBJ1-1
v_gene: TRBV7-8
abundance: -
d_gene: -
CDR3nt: TGTGCCAGCAGCAGGGAGCGGACGGCGAATGAAGCTTTCTTT
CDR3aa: CASSRERTANEAFF

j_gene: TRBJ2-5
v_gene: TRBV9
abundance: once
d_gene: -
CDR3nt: TGTGCCAGCAGCGTAGCTCTCCAGTCGAGGCAAGAGACCCAGTACTTC
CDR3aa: CASSVALQSRQETQYF

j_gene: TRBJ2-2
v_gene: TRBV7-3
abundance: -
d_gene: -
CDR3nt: TGTGCCAGCAGCCCATTAGTCACCGGGGAGCTGTTTTTT
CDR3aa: CASSPLVTGELFF

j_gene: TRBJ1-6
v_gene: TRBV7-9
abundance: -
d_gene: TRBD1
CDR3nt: TGTGCCAGCAACCGACAGGGGGCCGGTAATTCACCCCTCCACTTT
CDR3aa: CASNRQGAGNSPLHF

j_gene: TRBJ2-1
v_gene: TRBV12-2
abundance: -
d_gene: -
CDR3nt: TGTGCAAGTCGCTTCGTGGGGGCCTATGAGCAGTTCTTC
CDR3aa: CASRFVGAYEQFF

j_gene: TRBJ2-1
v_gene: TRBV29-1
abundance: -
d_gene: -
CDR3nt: TGCAGCGTTTACCGCGGTGAGCAGTTCTTC
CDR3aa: CSVYRGEQFF

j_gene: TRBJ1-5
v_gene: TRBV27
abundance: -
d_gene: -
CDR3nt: TGTGCCAGCAGTTTATTTAGCAGCACTATTAGCAATCAGCCCCAGCATTTT
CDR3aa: CASSLFSSTISNQPQHF

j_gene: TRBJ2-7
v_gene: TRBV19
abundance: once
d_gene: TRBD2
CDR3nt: TGTGCCAGTTCTTGGCGGGAGGCCTCCTACGAGCAGTACTTC
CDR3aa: CASSWREASYEQYF

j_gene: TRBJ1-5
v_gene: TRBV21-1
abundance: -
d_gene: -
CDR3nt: TGTGCCAGCAGCAAAGGCTGGGACAGGGAGCGGAACCAGCCCCAGCATTTT
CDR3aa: CASSKGWDRERNQPQHF

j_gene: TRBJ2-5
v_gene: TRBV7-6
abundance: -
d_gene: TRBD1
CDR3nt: TGTGCCAGCAGCAAAACAGGGGTTGGAAAGACCCAGTACTTC
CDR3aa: CASSKTGVGKTQYF

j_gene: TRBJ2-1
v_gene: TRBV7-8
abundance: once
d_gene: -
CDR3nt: TGTGCCAGCAGATTTCGCGGGAACTCCTACAATGAGCAGTTCTTC
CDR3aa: CASRFRGNSYNEQFF

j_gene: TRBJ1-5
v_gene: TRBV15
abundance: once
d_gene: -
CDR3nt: TGTGCCACCAGCAGAGATCTAAGGGGAACGCAGCCCCAGCATTTT
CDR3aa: CATSRDLRGTQPQHF

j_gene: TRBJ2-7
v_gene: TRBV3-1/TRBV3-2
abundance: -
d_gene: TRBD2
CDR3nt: TGTGCCAGCAGCCCCCTAACTAGCGGCCGCTCCTACGAGCAGTACTTC
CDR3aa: CASSPLTSGRSYEQYF

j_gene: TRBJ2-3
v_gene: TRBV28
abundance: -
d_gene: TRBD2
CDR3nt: TGTGCCAGCAGTTTCCATTACGGGACTAGCGGGAGGGCGGCGGATACGCAGTATTTT
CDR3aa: CASSFHYGTSGRAADTQYF

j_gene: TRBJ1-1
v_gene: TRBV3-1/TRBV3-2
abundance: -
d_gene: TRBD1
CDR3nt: TGTGCCAGCAGCCAGGACAGGGGGCGGTCAAGCTTTAGTAACACTGAAGCTTTCTTT
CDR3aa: CASSQDRGRSSFSNTEAFF

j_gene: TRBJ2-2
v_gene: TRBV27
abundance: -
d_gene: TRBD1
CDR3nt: TGTGCCAGCAGTCCCGACAGGGCGAACACCGGGGAGCTGTTTTTT
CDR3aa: CASSPDRANTGELFF

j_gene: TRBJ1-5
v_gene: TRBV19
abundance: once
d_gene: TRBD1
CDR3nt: TGTGCCAGTAGCCCGGGACAGGGGACTTCTCAGCCCCAGCATTTT
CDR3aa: CASSPGQGTSQPQHF

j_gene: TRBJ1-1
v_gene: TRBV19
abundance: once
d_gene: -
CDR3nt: TGTGCCAGTACCCCTGGACAGATCCAGAGTGAAGCTTTCTTT
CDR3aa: CASTPGQIQSEAFF

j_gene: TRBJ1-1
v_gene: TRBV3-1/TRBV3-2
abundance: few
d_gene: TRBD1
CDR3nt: TGTGCCAGCAGCCAAGATCCCTTGACAGGGCGGACTGAAGCTTTCTTT
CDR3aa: CASSQDPLTGRTEAFF

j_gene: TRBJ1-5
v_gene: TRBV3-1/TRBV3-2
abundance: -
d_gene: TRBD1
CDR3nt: TGTGCCAGCAGCCCCGGGACAGGGAAAAGCAATCAGCCCCAGCATTTT
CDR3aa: CASSPGTGKSNQPQHF

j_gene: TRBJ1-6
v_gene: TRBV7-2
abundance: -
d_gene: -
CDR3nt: TGTGCCAGCAGCTTAGTCCCGACGGGGGAAAATTCACCCCTCCACTTT
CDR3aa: CASSLVPTGENSPLHF

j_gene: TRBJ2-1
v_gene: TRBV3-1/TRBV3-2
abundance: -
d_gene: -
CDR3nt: TGTGCCAGCAGCCAAGAGGATGGGCGACGGCAGTTCTTC
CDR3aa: CASSQEDGRRQFF

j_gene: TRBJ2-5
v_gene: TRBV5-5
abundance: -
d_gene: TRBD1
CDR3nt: TGTGCCAGCAGCTTTGAATCCGGGACAGGGTACGAGACCCAGTACTTC
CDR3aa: CASSFESGTGYETQYF